This T cell receptor (beta chain) was sequenced in a study of T cell changes during pregnancy in multiple sclerosis. Measured with immunoSEQ multiplex PCR; TCRdb has only the in-frame clones, and not every one. The table has 45,000 to 60,000 clones, around 87% seen once. This CDR3 region has 13 residues. Germline V gene sequence: CDR1 PRHDT, CDR2 FYEKMQ (reference sequence). V trimming: 5 bases; J trimming: 7 bases; junction bases outside the gene matches: 4. The chain has TRBV13 and TRBJ2-1; 8 bases agree with TRBD1. The sample in question was CD8+ T cells from peripheral blood mononuclear cells, obtained in the second trimester of pregnancy. This TCR was sampled from a female donor with multiple sclerosis, enrolled in a pregnancy study. The CDR3 region is CASSLQGANEQFF. CDR3 nucleotides: TGTGCCAGCAGCCTTCAGGGGGCGAATGAGCAGTTCTTC.